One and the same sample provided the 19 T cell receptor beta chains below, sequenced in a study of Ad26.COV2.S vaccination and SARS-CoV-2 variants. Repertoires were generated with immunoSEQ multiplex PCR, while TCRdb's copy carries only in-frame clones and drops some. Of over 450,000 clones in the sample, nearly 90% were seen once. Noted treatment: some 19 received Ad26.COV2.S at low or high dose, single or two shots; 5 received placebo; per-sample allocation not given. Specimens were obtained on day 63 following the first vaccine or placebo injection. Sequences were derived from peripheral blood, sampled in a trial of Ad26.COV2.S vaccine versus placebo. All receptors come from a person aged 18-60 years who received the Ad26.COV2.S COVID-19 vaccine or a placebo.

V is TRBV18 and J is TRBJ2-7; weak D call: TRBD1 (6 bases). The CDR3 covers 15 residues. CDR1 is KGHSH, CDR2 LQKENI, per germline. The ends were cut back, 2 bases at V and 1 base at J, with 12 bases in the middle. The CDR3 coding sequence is TGTGCCAGCTCACCATCGTCGGGACAATCCTACGAGCAGTACTTC. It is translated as CASSPSSGQSYEQYF.

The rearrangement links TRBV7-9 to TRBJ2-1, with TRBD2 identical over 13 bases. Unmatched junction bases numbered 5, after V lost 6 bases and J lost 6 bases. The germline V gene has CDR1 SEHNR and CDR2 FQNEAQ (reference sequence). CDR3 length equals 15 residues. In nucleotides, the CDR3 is TGTGCCAGCAGTTTCGGGACTAGCGGGATCAATGAGCAGTTCTTC. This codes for CASSFGTSGINEQFF.

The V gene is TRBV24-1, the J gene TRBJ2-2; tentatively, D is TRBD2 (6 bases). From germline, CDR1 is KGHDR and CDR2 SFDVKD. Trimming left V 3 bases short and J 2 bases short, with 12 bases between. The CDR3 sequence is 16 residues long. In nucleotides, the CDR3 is TGTGCCACCAGTGATCAGGCGGGACCTAACACCGGGGAGCTGTTTTTT. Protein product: CATSDQAGPNTGELFF.

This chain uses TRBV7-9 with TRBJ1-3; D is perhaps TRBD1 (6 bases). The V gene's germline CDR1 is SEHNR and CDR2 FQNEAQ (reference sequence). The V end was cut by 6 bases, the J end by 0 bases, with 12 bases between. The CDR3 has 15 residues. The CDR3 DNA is TGTGCCAGCAGGAAACAGGGAATCTCTGGAAACACCATATATTTT. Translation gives CASRKQGISGNTIYF.

The CDR3 sequence is CASSSPAGVLREQFF. For the CDR3, the DNA is TGTGCCAGCAGTTCCCCGGCGGGAGTTTTGCGTGAGCAGTTCTTC. The V gene is TRBV28, the J gene TRBJ2-1; 7 positions match TRBD2. The CDR3 consists of 15 residues. CDR1 and CDR2 (germline): MDHEN, SYDVKM. V lost 4 bases and J lost 9; bases outside the gene matches: 12.

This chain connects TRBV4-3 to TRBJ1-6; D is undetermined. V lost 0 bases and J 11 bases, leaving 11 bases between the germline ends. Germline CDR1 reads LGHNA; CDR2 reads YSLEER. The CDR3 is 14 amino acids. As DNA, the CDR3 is TGCGCCAGCAGCCAAGATCGGACCCGAACACCCCTCCACTTT. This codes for CASSQDRTRTPLHF.

The CDR3 DNA reads as TGTGCCATCAGTGAGTCGGCGAACGATGAAAAACTGTTTTTT. Its translation is CAISESANDEKLFF. The chain couples TRBV10-3 to TRBJ1-4; D uncertain. V was pared by 0 bases and J by 6 bases, with 8 bases between. This CDR3 comprises 14 residues. CDR1 ENHRY and CDR2 SYGVKD come from the germline V gene.

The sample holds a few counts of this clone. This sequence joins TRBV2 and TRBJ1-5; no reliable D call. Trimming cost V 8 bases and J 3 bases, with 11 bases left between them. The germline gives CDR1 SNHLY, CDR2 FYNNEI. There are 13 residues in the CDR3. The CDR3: CASFGQDNQPQHF. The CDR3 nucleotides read TGTGCCAGCTTTGGGCAGGACAATCAGCCCCAGCATTTT.

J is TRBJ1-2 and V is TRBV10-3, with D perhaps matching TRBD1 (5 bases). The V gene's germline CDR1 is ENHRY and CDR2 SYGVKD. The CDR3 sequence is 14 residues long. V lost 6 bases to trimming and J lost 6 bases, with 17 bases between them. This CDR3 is CAISDPHRLNGYTF. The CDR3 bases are TGTGCCATCAGCGACCCCCACAGGCTCAATGGCTACACCTTC.

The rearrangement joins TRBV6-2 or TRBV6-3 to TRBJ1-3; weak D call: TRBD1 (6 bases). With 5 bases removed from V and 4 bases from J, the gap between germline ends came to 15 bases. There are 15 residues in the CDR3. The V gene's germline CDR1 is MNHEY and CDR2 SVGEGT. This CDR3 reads CASSELGAKGNTIYF. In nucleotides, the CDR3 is TGTGCCAGCAGTGAGTTGGGGGCTAAAGGAAACACCATATATTTT.

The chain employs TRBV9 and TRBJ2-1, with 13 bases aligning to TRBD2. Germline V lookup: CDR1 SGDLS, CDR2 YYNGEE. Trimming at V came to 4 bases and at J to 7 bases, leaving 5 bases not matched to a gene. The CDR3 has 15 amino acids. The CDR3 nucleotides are TGTGCCAGCAGCTACGGACTAGCGGGAGCTAATGAGCAGTTCTTC. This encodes CASSYGLAGANEQFF.

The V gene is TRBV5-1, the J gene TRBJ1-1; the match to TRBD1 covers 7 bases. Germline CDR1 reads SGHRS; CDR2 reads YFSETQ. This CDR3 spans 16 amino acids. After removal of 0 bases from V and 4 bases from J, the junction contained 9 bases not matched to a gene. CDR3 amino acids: CASSLAPRGDPTEAFF. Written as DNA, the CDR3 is TGCGCCAGCAGCTTGGCCCCCAGGGGGGACCCCACTGAAGCTTTCTTT.

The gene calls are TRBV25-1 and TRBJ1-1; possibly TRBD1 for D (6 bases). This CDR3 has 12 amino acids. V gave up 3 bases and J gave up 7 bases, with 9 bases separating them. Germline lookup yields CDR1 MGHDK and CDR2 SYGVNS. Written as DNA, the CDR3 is TGTGCCAGCAGTGATCAGGGGATTGAAGCTTTCTTT. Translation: CASSDQGIEAFF. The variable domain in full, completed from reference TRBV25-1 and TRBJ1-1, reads EADIYQTPRYLVIGTGKKITLECSQTMGHDKMYWYQQDPGMELHLIHYSYGVNSTEKGDLSSESTVSRIRTEHFPLTLESARPSHTSQYLCASSDQGIEAFFGQGTRLTVV.

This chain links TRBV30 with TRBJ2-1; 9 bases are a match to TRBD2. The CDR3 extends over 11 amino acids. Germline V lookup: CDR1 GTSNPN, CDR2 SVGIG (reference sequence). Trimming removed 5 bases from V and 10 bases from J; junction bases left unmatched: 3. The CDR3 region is CAWGGLAEQFF. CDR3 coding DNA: TGTGCCTGGGGAGGACTAGCGGAGCAGTTCTTC.

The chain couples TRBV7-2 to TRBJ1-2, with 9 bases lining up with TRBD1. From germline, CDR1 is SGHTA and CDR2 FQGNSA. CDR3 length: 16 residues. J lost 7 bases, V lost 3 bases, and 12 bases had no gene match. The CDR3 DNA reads TGTGCCAGCAGCTTCGACGCCGGGACAGGGAGGCTTGGCTACACCTTC. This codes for CASSFDAGTGRLGYTF. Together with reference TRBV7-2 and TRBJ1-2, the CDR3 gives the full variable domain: GAGVSQSPSNKVTEKGKDVELRCDPISGHTALYWYRQSLGQGLEFLIYFQGNSAPDKSGLPSDRFSAERTGGSVSTLTIQRTQQEDSAVYLCASSFDAGTGRLGYTFGSGTRLTVV.

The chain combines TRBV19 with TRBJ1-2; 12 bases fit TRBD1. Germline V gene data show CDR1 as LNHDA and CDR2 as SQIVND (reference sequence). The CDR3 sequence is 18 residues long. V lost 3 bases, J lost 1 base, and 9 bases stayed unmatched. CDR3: CASSIVVGTGGLNYGYTF. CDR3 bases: TGTGCCAGTAGTATCGTGGTGGGGACAGGGGGCCTTAACTATGGCTACACCTTC.

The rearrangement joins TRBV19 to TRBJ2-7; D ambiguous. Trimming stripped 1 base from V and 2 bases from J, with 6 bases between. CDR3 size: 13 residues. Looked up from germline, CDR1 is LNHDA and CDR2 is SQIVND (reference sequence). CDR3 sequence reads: CASSIGETYEQYF. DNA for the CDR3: TGTGCCAGTAGTATAGGGGAAACCTACGAGCAGTACTTC.

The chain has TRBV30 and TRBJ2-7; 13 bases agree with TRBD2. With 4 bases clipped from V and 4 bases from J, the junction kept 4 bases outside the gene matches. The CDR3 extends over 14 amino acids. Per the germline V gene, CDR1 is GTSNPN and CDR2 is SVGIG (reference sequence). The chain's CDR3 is CAWTRTSGSYEQYF. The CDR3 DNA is TGTGCCTGGACACGGACTAGCGGGAGTTACGAGCAGTACTTC.

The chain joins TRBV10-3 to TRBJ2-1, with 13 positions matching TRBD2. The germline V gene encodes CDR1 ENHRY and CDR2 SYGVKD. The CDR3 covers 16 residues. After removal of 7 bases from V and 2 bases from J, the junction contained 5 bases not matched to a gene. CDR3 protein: CAINRLAGGPYNEQFF. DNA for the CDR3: TGTGCCATCAACAGACTAGCGGGGGGTCCCTACAATGAGCAGTTCTTC.